This TCR beta chain was retrieved from a study of T cells expressing NK-cell markers. Study results and limitations: The study did not resolve the HCMV specificity of expanded NKG2C+ T cell clones.

Germline V CDR1 and CDR2: SGHRS, YFSETQ. The CDR3 has 14 residues. With respect to this clonotype: Its target is not known.

TCRdb reprocessed the 5' RACE reads and reports one entry per CDR3 protein, with no DNA. Recorded for this sample: 450,000 to 600,000 distinct CDR3 sequences. V and J are TRBV5-1 and TRBJ2-2. The sequence was obtained from a man between 18 and 29 years old in good health. Sequencing was performed on blood T cells: a sorted CD56 or NKG2C T cell subset, CD4+ or CD8+ T cells, or bulk PBMC T cells (not recorded which). The CDR3 is CASSHPSSTGELFF.